Shown below are 5 T cell receptor beta chains from a single sample sequenced in a study of cytomegalovirus exposure and HLA in healthy donors. This PCR relied on a set of 60 Vbeta primers and 13 Jbeta primers. Clones were read by immunoSEQ multiplex PCR, and TCRdb kept only the in-frame ones, dropping some. The sample includes approximately 70,000 clones, 70% to 80% seen only once; the top ten take around 6.3%. The material sequenced was PBMCs. The receptors were sampled from a man aged 50-59 years in good health and CMV-seronegative.

The V gene is TRBV18, the J gene TRBJ1-4; 7 bases agree with TRBD1. This CDR3 comprises 16 residues. Losses at the gene ends were 5 bases for V and 2 bases for J; bases not matched to a gene: 8. Germline CDR1 reads KGHSH; CDR2 reads LQKENI. The CDR3: CASSSNRGGTNEKLFF. The CDR3 DNA reads TGTGCCAGCTCATCCAACAGGGGAGGTACTAATGAAAAACTGTTTTTT.

The CDR3 region is CASETGGPYNEQFF. The CDR3 region has the DNA TGTGCCAGCGAAACAGGGGGCCCATACAATGAGCAGTTCTTC. The V call is TRBV2, the J call TRBJ2-1; 9 bases map to TRBD1. In germline, CDR1 is SNHLY, CDR2 FYNNEI. This CDR3 contains 14 residues. The junction had 6 bases not matched to a gene; V was cut back by 8 bases and J by 4 bases. Supplemented by reference TRBV2 and TRBJ2-1, the full variable domain reads EPEVTQTPSHQVTQMGQEVILRCVPISNHLYFYWYRQILGQKVEFLVSFYNNEISEKSEIFDDQFSVERPDGSNFTLKIRSTKLEDSAMYFCASETGGPYNEQFFGPGTRLTVL.

The gene calls are TRBV27 and TRBJ1-3, with D possibly matching TRBD1 (5 bases). The V gene's germline CDR1 is MNHEY and CDR2 SMNVEV (reference sequence). The CDR3 totals 15 residues. The V and J ends lost 2 bases and 0 bases respectively, with 8 bases between them. For the CDR3, the DNA is TGTGCCAGCAGTTTACGGGGGAGCTCTGGAAACACCATATATTTT. Protein: CASSLRGSSGNTIYF.

The CDR3 DNA sequence: TGTGCCAGCAGTTATCTAGCGGGGGCACAAGAGACCCAGTACTTC. The encoded protein is CASSYLAGAQETQYF. The chain carries TRBV7-9 and TRBJ2-5; TRBD2 matches at 10 bases. The V gene end was trimmed by 6 bases and the J gene end by 2 bases; junction bases not matched to a gene: 6. This CDR3 comprises 15 residues. Per the germline V gene, CDR1 is SEHNR and CDR2 is FQNEAQ (reference sequence).

This clone has just a few counts. This chain joins TRBV7-9 and TRBJ2-7; the D gene is possibly TRBD1 (6 bases). The V end was cut by 1 base, the J end by 3 bases, with 10 bases between. Germline V gene data show CDR1 as SEHNR and CDR2 as FQNEAQ (reference sequence). The CDR3 spans 14 residues. The CDR3 bases are TGTGCCAGCAGCTTAGACAGGGCGGTCTACGAGCAGTACTTC. Its translation: CASSLDRAVYEQYF.